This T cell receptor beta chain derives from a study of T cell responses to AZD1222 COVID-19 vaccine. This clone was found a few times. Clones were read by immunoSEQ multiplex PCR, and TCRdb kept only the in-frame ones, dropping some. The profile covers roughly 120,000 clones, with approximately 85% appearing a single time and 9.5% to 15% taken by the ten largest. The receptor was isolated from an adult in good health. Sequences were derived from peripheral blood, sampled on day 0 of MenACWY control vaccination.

The CDR3 coding sequence is TGTGCCACCAGTGATCGCCAGGGTAACACAGATACGCAGTATTTT. Translation gives CATSDRQGNTDTQYF. The genes are TRBV24-1 and TRBJ2-3; D is possibly TRBD1 (5 bases). Between the trimmed V and J ends, which lost 3 bases and 2 bases, there was a span of 11 bases. This CDR3 spans 15 amino acids. The germline CDR1 and CDR2 sequences are KGHDR and SFDVKD.